One and the same sample provided the 19 T cell receptor beta chains below, sequenced in a study of T cell changes during pregnancy in multiple sclerosis. Assay: immunoSEQ multiplex PCR; the TCRdb copy retains only in-frame clones and omits some. The sample shows some 35,000 clones, roughly 87% of them seen only once. The sample in question was CD4+ T cells from peripheral blood mononuclear cells, obtained after pregnancy. These receptors were taken from a female donor in good health, enrolled as a control in a pregnancy study.

This clone showed up just once. The chain employs TRBV7-6 and TRBJ2-7, with D tentatively TRBD1 (6 bases). Germline V gives CDR1 SGHVS, CDR2 FNYEAQ. Between the trimmed V and J ends, which lost 1 base and 2 bases, there was a span of 12 bases. This CDR3 region has 15 residues. CDR3 in DNA: TGTGCCAGCAGCTTAGGGGGGACAAAAACCTACGAGCAGTACTTC. Translated: CASSLGGTKTYEQYF.

J is TRBJ1-2 and V is TRBV5-5, with 8 bases matching TRBD1. The CDR3 runs 13 residues. The junction had 2 bases not matched to a gene; V was cut back by 4 bases and J by 3 bases. Germline CDR1 SGHKS, CDR2 YYEKEE (reference sequence). The CDR3 sequence is CASSPGGDYGYTF. The CDR3 nucleotides are TGTGCCAGCAGCCCAGGGGGCGACTATGGCTACACCTTC. The variable domain in full, completed from reference TRBV5-5 and TRBJ1-2, reads DAGVTQSPTHLIKTRGQQVTLRCSPISGHKSVSWYQQVLGQGPQFIFQYYEKEERGRGNFPDRFSARQFPNYSSELNVNALLLGDSALYLCASSPGGDYGYTFGSGTRLTVV.

This clone was detected only once. The rearrangement joins TRBV11-2 to TRBJ1-1; D uncertain. The CDR3 loop spans 14 amino acids. V was trimmed by 3 bases and J by 0 bases, leaving 8 bases between them. The V gene's germline CDR1 is SGHAT and CDR2 FQNNGV. CDR3 protein: CASSFADMNTEAFF. The CDR3, as DNA: TGTGCCAGCAGCTTCGCAGATATGAACACTGAAGCTTTCTTT.

The rearrangement links TRBV7-9 to TRBJ1-5; D is unresolved. This CDR3 has 14 amino acids. Trimming took 5 bases from V and 9 from J, leaving 17 bases between them. From germline, CDR1 is SEHNR and CDR2 FQNEAQ (reference sequence). This CDR3 reads CASSATAQSGPQHF. DNA for the CDR3: TGTGCCAGCAGCGCCACAGCCCAGTCTGGGCCCCAGCATTTT.

The chain uses TRBV7-3 and TRBJ1-2, with D perhaps TRBD1 (6 bases). Looked up from germline, CDR1 is SGHTA and CDR2 is FQGTGA. CDR3 length: 13 amino acids. Deletions cut 3 bases from V and 5 bases from J, with 10 bases between. CDR3 DNA: TGTGCCAGCAGCTTGCCAGGGGCATATGGCTACACCTTC. This codes for CASSLPGAYGYTF.

V is TRBV18 and J is TRBJ1-6; 7 nucleotides align to TRBD1. This CDR3 region has 14 residues. The germline CDR1 and CDR2 sequences are KGHSH and LQKENI. The trim removed 3 bases at V and 7 bases at J, leaving 3 bases unmatched. The CDR3 DNA reads as TGTGCCAGCTCACCGGGGACAGTGAATTCACCCCTCCACTTT. Protein sequence: CASSPGTVNSPLHF. The whole variable domain, filled in from reference TRBV18 and TRBJ1-6, reads NAGVMQNPRHLVRRRGQEARLRCSPMKGHSHVYWYRQLPEEGLKFMVYLQKENIIDESGMPKERFSAEFPKEGPSILRIQQVVRGDSAAYFCASSPGTVNSPLHFGNGTRLTVT.

The chain carries TRBV5-1 and TRBJ2-2, with a weak D call TRBD1 (7 bases). Trimming removed 5 bases at V and 5 bases at J, with 19 bases between. The CDR3 loop spans 16 amino acids. Looked up from germline, CDR1 is SGHRS and CDR2 is YFSETQ. For the CDR3, the DNA is TGCGCCAGCAGACCCTCCAGGGGGGTTGATACCGGGGAGCTGTTTTTT. Translated: CASRPSRGVDTGELFF. Full variable domain (missing parts from reference TRBV5-1 and TRBJ2-2): KAGVTQTPRYLIKTRGQQVTLSCSPISGHRSVSWYQQTPGQGLQFLFEYFSETQRNKGNFPGRFSGRQFSNSRSEMNVSTLELGDSALYLCASRPSRGVDTGELFFGEGSRLTVL.

This clone occurred a few times. The rearrangement joins TRBV28 to TRBJ1-6; 8 positions agree with TRBD1. V shed 3 bases and J 5 bases; nucleotides not matched to a gene: 3. CDR1 and CDR2 (germline): MDHEN, SYDVKM. This CDR3 spans 15 amino acids. This CDR3 reads CASSLADRDNSPLHF. CDR3 bases: TGTGCCAGCAGTTTGGCGGACAGGGATAATTCACCCCTCCACTTT.

J is TRBJ2-7 and V is TRBV9; D is perhaps TRBD2 (6 bases). Germline lookup yields CDR1 SGDLS and CDR2 YYNGEE. Trimming pared 6 bases from V and 5 bases from J, leaving 18 bases between. There are 14 residues in the CDR3. In nucleotides, the CDR3 is TGTGCCAGCACGCCCGGGGGAGGTTTCGACGAGCAGTACTTC. Encoded protein: CASTPGGGFDEQYF.

The gene calls are TRBV7-3 and TRBJ1-5; TRBD1 is a possible D gene (5 bases). Trimming pared 2 bases from V and 15 bases from J, leaving 17 bases between. The CDR3 sequence is 13 residues long. Germline lookup yields CDR1 SGHTA and CDR2 FQGTGA. CDR3 amino acids: CASSLGTGTILHF. In DNA form, the CDR3 reads TGTGCCAGCAGCTTAGGTACCGGGACTATCTTGCATTTT.

This chain connects TRBV14 to TRBJ2-1; 8 bases fit TRBD2. After removal of 0 bases from V and 5 bases from J, the junction contained 6 bases not matched to a gene. CDR1 and CDR2 from the germline V gene are SGHDN and FVKESK. This CDR3 is 16 amino acids long. The DNA for the CDR3 is TGTGCCAGCAGCCAAGATTGGGAGCGGGAGCACAATGAGCAGTTCTTC. Translated: CASSQDWEREHNEQFF.

The V gene is TRBV18, the J gene TRBJ1-5; D is possibly TRBD1 (5 bases). Trimming cost V 3 bases and J 7 bases, with 16 bases left between them. Germline V gene data show CDR1 as KGHSH and CDR2 as LQKENI. The CDR3 consists of 15 residues. The CDR3 DNA follows: TGTGCCAGCTCACCTGGAACGGGGGAGAACCAGCCCCAGCATTTT. Amino acid sequence: CASSPGTGENQPQHF.

The CDR3 region has the DNA TGCAGTGCAACATTGGCCTACGAGCAGTACTTC. Translated, it gives CSATLAYEQYF. The chain is built from TRBV20-1 and TRBJ2-7; unclear D gene. Germline V gene lookup returns CDR1 DFQATT and CDR2 SNEGSKA (reference sequence). V gave up 6 bases and J gave up 2 bases, with 8 bases separating them. The CDR3 has 11 residues.

Here the CDR3 reads CASSPHGRGLGGELFF. CDR3 sequence (DNA): TGTGCCAGCAGCCCCCACGGCAGGGGACTAGGCGGGGAGCTGTTTTTT. The chain has TRBV7-3 and TRBJ2-2; 8 bases align to TRBD2. The CDR3 is made up of 16 amino acids. V lost 5 bases and J lost 7; bases outside the gene matches: 12. The germline V gene encodes CDR1 SGHTA and CDR2 FQGTGA.

The rearrangement uses TRBV29-1 and TRBJ1-2, with 7 bases fitting TRBD1. The CDR3 sequence is 13 residues long. The germline gives CDR1 SQVTM, CDR2 ANQGSEA. The V gene end was trimmed by 3 bases and the J gene end by 4 bases; junction bases not matched to a gene: 5. CDR3 nucleotides: TGCAGCGTTGATCAGGCAGGGGGCTATGGCTACACCTTC. This sequence encodes CSVDQAGGYGYTF.

The V call is TRBV11-3, the J call TRBJ2-5, with a tentative D call TRBD2 (5 bases). The CDR3 is made up of 15 amino acids. Trimming stripped 2 bases from V and 5 bases from J, with 15 bases between. Germline V gene sequence: CDR1 SGHNT, CDR2 YENEEA. CDR3 in DNA: TGTGCCAGCAGCTTAAGTACAGAGGGAACGGAGACCCAGTACTTC. Protein sequence: CASSLSTEGTETQYF.

The J gene is TRBJ1-6, the V gene TRBV18; 7 nucleotides align to TRBD1. In germline, CDR1 is KGHSH, CDR2 LQKENI. Trimming took 6 bases from V and 2 from J; bases not matched to a gene: 10. The CDR3 runs 17 residues. The CDR3 loop is CASSESTGAAYNSPLHF. DNA for the CDR3: TGTGCCAGCTCCGAATCAACAGGGGCGGCCTATAATTCACCCCTCCACTTT.

In its sample, this clone was seen a few times. This chain uses TRBV18 with TRBJ1-1, with a possible D match to TRBD1 (6 bases). Germline assignment: CDR1 KGHSH and CDR2 LQKENI. V dropped 6 bases and J dropped 4 bases, with 15 bases sitting between them. CDR3 size: 14 residues. CDR3 sequence reads: CASSPEGGSTEAFF. The CDR3 region has the DNA TGTGCCAGCTCCCCCGAGGGGGGGTCCACTGAAGCTTTCTTT.

The V and J genes are TRBV5-6 and TRBJ2-7; 8 bases are shared with TRBD2. Germline values: CDR1 SGHDT, CDR2 YYEEEE. The CDR3 contains 15 residues. J was trimmed by 0 bases and V by 3 bases; bases with no gene match: 5. The CDR3 is CASSWGGGSSYEQYF. The CDR3 DNA sequence: TGTGCCAGCAGCTGGGGCGGGGGGAGCTCCTACGAGCAGTACTTC.